This T cell receptor beta chain was captured in a study of blood T cell repertoires in COVID-19 (dated by TCRdb to 2018 to 2021). Context from the whole study: Samples from collaborators originated in the United States, Italy and Spain and spanned both the acute and convalescent phases of COVID-19. Where available, HLA class I and class II types were taken from metadata supplied by the sample provider and were not determined by assay-based typing. The prospective study material was composed of cDNA or gDNA derived from T cells, B-cell-depleted T cells, or PBMCs. The dataset comprised deeply sampled blood TCRbeta repertoires from subjects exposed to, actively infected with, or recovered from COVID-19. The repertoires were made available in a free public database intended to serve as a resource for research on the immune response to SARS-CoV-2. Sample metadata almost always included a de-identified subject ID, COVID-19 status, age in years and sex. The samples were drawn from the first 160 participants of the ongoing ImmuneRACE study and from 1,254 subjects provided by 6 global collaborators. Overall results and qualifications from the work: Clinical and demographic metadata were provided uncurated, with the amount varying by source and participant.

As concerns this clone: What this receptor recognizes is not known. The record has no base qualities; no much larger clone is one base away.

Collaborating institutions collected whole blood in K2EDTA tubes following their own protocols. Collaborator samples were shipped for TCRbeta analysis as frozen whole blood, isolated PBMCs, or DNA extracted from either sample type. Measured from the cysteine to the phenylalanine, the CDR3 is 14 residues long. The kept DNA is CDR3 alone, 42 bases in frame from the first base. V is clipped by 4 bases and J by 2 bases, and the sequence between their germline boundaries is 9 bases long. The germline V gene yields SNHLY for CDR1 and FYNNEI for CDR2. The immunoSEQ Assay, a bias-controlled multiplex PCR, was used to amplify TCRbeta CDR3 regions from genomic DNA. Under the source paper's analysis protocol: The number of nucleated cells in each sample was estimated by amplification of reference gene primers within the assay. To quantify the absolute abundance of each unique TCRbeta CDR3 rearrangement, sequence reads were collapsed and filtered. For each sample, productive Simpson clonality was calculated by taking the square root of Simpson's diversity index across productive rearrangements. In its TCRdb copy, this immuneACCESS table keeps in-frame sequences only and misses some clones. Where compared with another copy, unresolved V genes explain less than half of these, and the others have no known cause. V, J and clone size are taken as reported in that table, and D and trimming were inferred from the DNA itself. Across this sample there are 80,000 to 100,000 clones, with 85% to 90% seen only once. The ten largest clones capture approximately 1.6% of the sample.

The receptor comes from a human donor with active COVID-19. The donor label of this sample is uncertain. Input material: peripheral blood. In this chain, TRBV2 is recombined with TRBJ1-3; no D segment can be confidently identified. In nucleotides, the sequence is TGTGCCAGCAGTGTGGGGAGCCCTGGAAACACCATATATTTT. Its protein reads: CASSVGSPGNTIYF.